The 15 T cell receptor beta chains listed next were all sequenced from one sample in a study of radiotherapy plus CTLA-4 blockade in lung cancer. Measured with immunoSEQ multiplex PCR; TCRdb has only the in-frame clones, and not every one. The table shows approximately 76,000 clones, with more than 60% occurring only once. The starting material was peripheral blood, obtained from a patient treated with radiotherapy plus ipilimumab. These receptors were obtained from a human donor with non-small cell lung cancer who had a partial response to radiotherapy plus ipilimumab. Some clones in this sample may be carry-over from other donors' samples.

The chain couples TRBV7-9 to TRBJ2-3; D remains ambiguous. V lost 4 bases and J lost 4, with 21 bases in between. This CDR3 contains 17 residues. Germline CDR1 SEHNR, CDR2 FQNEAQ (reference sequence). The CDR3 is CASSSPSGVISADTQYF. The CDR3 nucleotides read TGTGCCAGCAGCTCCCCCTCGGGTGTAATTTCAGCAGATACGCAGTATTTT.

V gene TRBV7-8 combines with J gene TRBJ2-7; TRBD2 aligns across 9 bases. The germline gives CDR1 SGHVS, CDR2 FQNEAQ. Trimming at V came to 5 bases and at J to 6 bases, leaving 17 bases not matched to a gene. The CDR3 runs 17 residues. The CDR3 nucleotides are TGTGCCAGCAGCCCTAGCCGGCTCGCTAGCGGGACGTCCGAGCAGTACTTC. Translated: CASSPSRLASGTSEQYF.

This clone has only one observation. The V and J genes are TRBV5-1 and TRBJ2-7; 8 nucleotides match TRBD2. Germline CDR1 and CDR2: SGHRS and YFSETQ. CDR3 length: 14 residues. V trimming: 3 bases; J trimming: 0 bases; junction bases outside the gene matches: 2. The CDR3 DNA is TGCGCCAGCAGCTCAAGCGGGAGCTCCTACGAGCAGTACTTC. This codes for CASSSSGSSYEQYF.

Written as DNA, the CDR3 is TGTGCCAGCAGCTTAGGTGGGACTAGCTACGAGCAGTACTTC. Protein product: CASSLGGTSYEQYF. This chain links TRBV11-3 with TRBJ2-7; TRBD2 matches at 8 bases. CDR1 is SGHNT, CDR2 YENEEA, per germline. With 1 base clipped from V and 3 bases from J, the junction kept 2 bases outside the gene matches. CDR3 length: 14 amino acids.

The CDR3 loop is CASSYRLANSYNEQFF. In DNA, the CDR3 is TGTGCCAGCAGTTATCGACTAGCCAACTCCTACAATGAGCAGTTCTTC. The chain recombines TRBV2 with TRBJ2-1, with 7 bases that match TRBD2. The CDR3 is 16 amino acids. After removal of 5 bases from V and 0 bases from J, the junction contained 7 bases not matched to a gene. CDR1 is SNHLY, CDR2 FYNNEI, per germline. Drawing the rest from reference TRBV2 and TRBJ2-1, the complete variable domain is EPEVTQTPSHQVTQMGQEVILRCVPISNHLYFYWYRQILGQKVEFLVSFYNNEISEKSEIFDDQFSVERPDGSNFTLKIRSTKLEDSAMYFCASSYRLANSYNEQFFGPGTRLTVL.

This chain uses TRBV15 with TRBJ2-2, with 7 nucleotides matching TRBD2. Losses at the gene ends were 8 bases for V and 1 base for J; bases not matched to a gene: 4. Germline lookup yields CDR1 LNHNV and CDR2 YYDKDF (reference sequence). The CDR3 totals 14 residues. The CDR3 is CATRPGGNTGELFF. For the CDR3, the DNA is TGTGCCACCCGTCCGGGAGGGAACACCGGGGAGCTGTTTTTT.

The CDR3 DNA sequence: TGTGCCAGCCGCTTTGCAGGGCGCTACGAGCAGTACTTC. Translation: CASRFAGRYEQYF. The V gene is TRBV28, the J gene TRBJ2-7, with a tentative D call TRBD1 (5 bases). V shed 8 bases and J shed 3 bases, with 14 bases lying between them. Germline CDR1 reads MDHEN; CDR2 reads SYDVKM. The CDR3 is made up of 13 amino acids. Variable domain in full (rest from reference TRBV28 and TRBJ2-7): DVKVTQSSRYLVKRTGEKVFLECVQDMDHENMFWYRQDPGLGLRLIYFSYDVKMKEKGDIPEGYSVSREKKERFSLILESASTNQTSMYLCASRFAGRYEQYFGPGTRLTVT.

This chain joins TRBV5-1 and TRBJ1-2; D might be TRBD1 (5 bases). Germline lookup yields CDR1 SGHRS and CDR2 YFSETQ. The length of the CDR3 is 14 residues. V lost 4 bases and J lost 1, with 11 bases in between. CDR3 sequence: CASSPGGGNYGYTF. For the CDR3, the DNA is TGCGCCAGCAGCCCCGGGGGGGGTAACTATGGCTACACCTTC.

The gene calls are TRBV10-1 and TRBJ2-7; possibly TRBD2 for D (6 bases). The CDR3 is made up of 14 amino acids. Looked up from germline, CDR1 is WNHNN and CDR2 is SYGVQD (reference sequence). The V end was cut by 4 bases, the J end by 3 bases, with 13 bases between. CDR3 protein: CASSGSGSIYEQYF. CDR3 nucleotide sequence: TGCGCCAGCAGTGGCAGCGGGTCGATCTACGAGCAGTACTTC.

This clone was seen just once. The rearrangement uses TRBV14 and TRBJ1-1, with D possibly matching TRBD1 (6 bases). V lost 0 bases to trimming and J lost 4 bases, with 12 bases between them. CDR1 is SGHDN, CDR2 FVKESK, per germline. This CDR3 region has 15 residues. This CDR3 reads CASSQDKGVGTEAFF. As DNA, the CDR3 is TGTGCCAGCAGCCAAGATAAGGGGGTTGGCACTGAAGCTTTCTTT.

The chain employs TRBV10-1 and TRBJ2-3; TRBD1 matches at 10 bases. The CDR3 consists of 15 residues. Trimming removed 3 bases from V and 4 bases from J; junction bases left unmatched: 4. Germline V gives CDR1 WNHNN, CDR2 SYGVQD (reference sequence). CDR3 loop: CASSDGQGVPDTQYF. The DNA for the CDR3 is TGCGCCAGCAGTGATGGACAGGGGGTCCCAGATACGCAGTATTTT.

CDR3 sequence: CASPPPRGAWETQYF. Written as DNA, the CDR3 is TGTGCCAGTCCGCCCCCCAGGGGCGCGTGGGAGACCCAGTACTTC. This chain joins TRBV28 and TRBJ2-5, with TRBD1 as a possible D gene (6 bases). Per the germline V gene, CDR1 is MDHEN and CDR2 is SYDVKM. The CDR3 is 15 residues long. V shed 9 bases and J shed 5 bases, with 22 bases lying between them.

The chain joins TRBV1 to TRBJ2-3; the table names TRBD2, a call not compared with the DNA. TRBV1 is deemed a pseudogene. The CDR3 is 8 residues long. DNA for the CDR3: TGCACCAGCTGGAGGCAGTATTTT. Translated, it gives CTSWRQYF.

The chain links TRBV7-9 to TRBJ2-5; TRBD2 matches at 8 bases. CDR1 is SEHNR and CDR2 is FQNEAQ in the germline V gene (reference sequence). V was clipped by 1 base and J by 4 bases; unmatched bases: 5. There are 15 residues in the CDR3. The CDR3 DNA is TGTGCCAGCAGCTTAGTTACGAGCGGGAGAGAGACCCAGTACTTC. Its translation is CASSLVTSGRETQYF. Together with reference TRBV7-9 and TRBJ2-5, the CDR3 gives the full variable domain: DTGVSQNPRHKITKRGQNVTFRCDPISEHNRLYWYRQTLGQGPEFLTYFQNEAQLEKSRLLSDRFSAERPKGSFSTLEIQRTEQGDSAMYLCASSLVTSGRETQYFGPGTRLLVL.

This chain uses TRBV7-3 with TRBJ2-3, with 12 bases fitting TRBD2. The germline CDR1 and CDR2 sequences are SGHTA and FQGTGA. Losses at the gene ends were 6 bases for V and 7 bases for J; bases not matched to a gene: 8. The CDR3 extends over 15 amino acids. The CDR3 nucleotides read TGTGCCAGCAGTCAAGGACTAGCGGGGTGGAATACGCAGTATTTT. Translation: CASSQGLAGWNTQYF.